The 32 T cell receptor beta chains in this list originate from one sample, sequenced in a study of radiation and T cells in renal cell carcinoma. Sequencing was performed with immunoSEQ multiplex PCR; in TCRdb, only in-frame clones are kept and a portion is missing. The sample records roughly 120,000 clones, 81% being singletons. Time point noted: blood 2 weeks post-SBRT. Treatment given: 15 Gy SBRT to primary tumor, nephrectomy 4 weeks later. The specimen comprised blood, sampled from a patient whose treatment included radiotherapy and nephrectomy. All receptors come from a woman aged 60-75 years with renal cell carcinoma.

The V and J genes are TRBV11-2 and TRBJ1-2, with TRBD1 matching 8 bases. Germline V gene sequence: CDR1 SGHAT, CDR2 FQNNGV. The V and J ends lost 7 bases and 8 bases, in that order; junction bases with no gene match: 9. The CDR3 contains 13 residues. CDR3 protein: CASTPRTGMGYTF. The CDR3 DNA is TGTGCCAGCACCCCCAGGACAGGGATGGGCTACACCTTC.

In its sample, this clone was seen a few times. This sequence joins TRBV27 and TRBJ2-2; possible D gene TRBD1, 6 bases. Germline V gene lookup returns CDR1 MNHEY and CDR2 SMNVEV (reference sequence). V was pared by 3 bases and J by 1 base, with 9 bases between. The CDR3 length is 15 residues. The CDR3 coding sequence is TGTGCCAGCAGTTTGTTGGGACAGAACACCGGGGAGCTGTTTTTT. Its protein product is CASSLLGQNTGELFF.

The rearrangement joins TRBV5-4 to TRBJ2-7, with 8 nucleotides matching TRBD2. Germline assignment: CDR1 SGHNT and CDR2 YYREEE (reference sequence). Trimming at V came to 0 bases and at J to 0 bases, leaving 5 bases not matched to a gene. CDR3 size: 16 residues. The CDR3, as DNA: TGTGCCAGCAGCTTGGATCTAGCGGGTAGCTCCTACGAGCAGTACTTC. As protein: CASSLDLAGSSYEQYF.

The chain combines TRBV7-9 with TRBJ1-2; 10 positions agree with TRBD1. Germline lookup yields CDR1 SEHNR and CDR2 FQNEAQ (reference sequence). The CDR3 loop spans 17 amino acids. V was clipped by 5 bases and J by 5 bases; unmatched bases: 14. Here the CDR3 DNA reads TGTGCCAGCAGCCCTACCGGTTCCGGGACAGGGGCATATGGCTACACCTTC. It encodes CASSPTGSGTGAYGYTF.

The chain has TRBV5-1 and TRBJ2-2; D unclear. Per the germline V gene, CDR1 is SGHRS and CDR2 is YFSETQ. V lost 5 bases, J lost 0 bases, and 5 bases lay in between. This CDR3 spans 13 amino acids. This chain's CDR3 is CASSSANTGELFF. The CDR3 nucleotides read TGCGCCAGCAGTTCCGCGAACACCGGGGAGCTGTTTTTT.

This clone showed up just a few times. This chain's CDR3 is CAKGQGREKLFF. Here the CDR3 DNA reads TGTGCCAAAGGACAGGGAAGGGAAAAACTGTTTTTT. The chain links TRBV19 to TRBJ1-4; 8 nucleotides line up with TRBD1. Trimming removed 10 bases from V and 8 bases from J; junction bases left unmatched: 6. CDR3 size: 12 residues. CDR1 and CDR2 from the germline V gene are LNHDA and SQIVND (reference sequence).

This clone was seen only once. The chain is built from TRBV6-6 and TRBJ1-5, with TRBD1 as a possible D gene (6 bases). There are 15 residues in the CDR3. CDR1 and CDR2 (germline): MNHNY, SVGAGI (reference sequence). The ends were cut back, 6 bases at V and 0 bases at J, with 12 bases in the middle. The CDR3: CASSVGQYSNQPQHF. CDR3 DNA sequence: TGTGCCAGCAGCGTTGGACAGTATAGCAATCAGCCCCAGCATTTT.

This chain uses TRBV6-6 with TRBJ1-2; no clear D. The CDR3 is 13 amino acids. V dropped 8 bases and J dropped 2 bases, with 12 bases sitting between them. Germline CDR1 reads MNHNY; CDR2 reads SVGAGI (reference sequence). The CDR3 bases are TGTGCCAGCTCCTTAGGCACCAACTATGGCTACACCTTC. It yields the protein CASSLGTNYGYTF.

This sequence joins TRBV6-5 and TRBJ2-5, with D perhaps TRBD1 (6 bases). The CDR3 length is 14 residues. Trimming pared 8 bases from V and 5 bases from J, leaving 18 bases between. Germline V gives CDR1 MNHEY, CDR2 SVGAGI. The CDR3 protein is CASARGQRRETQYF. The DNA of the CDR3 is TGTGCCAGCGCACGAGGACAGAGAAGGGAGACCCAGTACTTC.

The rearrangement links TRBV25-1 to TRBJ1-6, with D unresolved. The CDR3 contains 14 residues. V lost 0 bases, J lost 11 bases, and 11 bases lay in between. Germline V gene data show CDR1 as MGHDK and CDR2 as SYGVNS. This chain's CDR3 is CASSEYTIGAPLHF. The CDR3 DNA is TGTGCCAGCAGTGAATATACGATTGGTGCACCCCTCCACTTT.

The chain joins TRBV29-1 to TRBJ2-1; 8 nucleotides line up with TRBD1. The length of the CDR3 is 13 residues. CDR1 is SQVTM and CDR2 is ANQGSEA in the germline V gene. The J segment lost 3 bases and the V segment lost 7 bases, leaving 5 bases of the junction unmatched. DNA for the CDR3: TGCAGCGCTCTGACAGGGGTCTACAATGAGCAGTTCTTC. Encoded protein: CSALTGVYNEQFF.

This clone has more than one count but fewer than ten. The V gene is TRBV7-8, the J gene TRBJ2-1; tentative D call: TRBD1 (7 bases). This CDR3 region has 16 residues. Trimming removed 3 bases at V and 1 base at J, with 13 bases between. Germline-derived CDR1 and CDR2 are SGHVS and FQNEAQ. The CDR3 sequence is CASSFQGGSSYNEQFF. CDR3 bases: TGTGCCAGCAGCTTCCAGGGGGGAAGTTCCTACAATGAGCAGTTCTTC.

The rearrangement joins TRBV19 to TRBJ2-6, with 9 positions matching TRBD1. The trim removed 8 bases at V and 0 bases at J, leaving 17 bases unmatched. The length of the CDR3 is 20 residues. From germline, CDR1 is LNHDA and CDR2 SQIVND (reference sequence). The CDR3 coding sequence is TGTGCCAGTGGGGGGACAGGGCCGGCCCGGCACTACTCTGGGGCCAACGTCCTGACTTTC. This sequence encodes CASGGTGPARHYSGANVLTF.

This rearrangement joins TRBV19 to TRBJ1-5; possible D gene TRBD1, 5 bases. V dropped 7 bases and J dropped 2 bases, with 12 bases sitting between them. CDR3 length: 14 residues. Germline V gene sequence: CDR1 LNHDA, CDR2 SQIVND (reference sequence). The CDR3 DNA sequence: TGTGCCAGTATGGGGGATCCGGGCAATCAGCCCCAGCATTTT. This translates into CASMGDPGNQPQHF.

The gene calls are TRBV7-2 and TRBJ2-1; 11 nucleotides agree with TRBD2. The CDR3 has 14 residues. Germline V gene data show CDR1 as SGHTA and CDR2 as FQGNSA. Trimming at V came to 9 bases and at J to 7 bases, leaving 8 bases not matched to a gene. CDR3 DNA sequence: TGTGCCAGTGACTTGGGACTAGCGGTTAATGAGCAGTTCTTC. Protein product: CASDLGLAVNEQFF.

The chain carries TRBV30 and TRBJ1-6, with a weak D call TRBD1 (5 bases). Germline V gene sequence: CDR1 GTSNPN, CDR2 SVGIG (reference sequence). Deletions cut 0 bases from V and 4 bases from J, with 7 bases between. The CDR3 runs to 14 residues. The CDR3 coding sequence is TGTGCCTGGAGTGTTCGACAGTATAATTCACCCCTCCACTTT. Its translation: CAWSVRQYNSPLHF. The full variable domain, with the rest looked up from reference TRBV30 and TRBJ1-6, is SQTIHQWPATLVQPVGSPLSLECTVEGTSNPNLYWYRQAAGRGLQLLFYSVGIGQISSEVPQNLSASRPQDRQFILSSKKLLLSDSGFYLCAWSVRQYNSPLHFGNGTRLTVT.

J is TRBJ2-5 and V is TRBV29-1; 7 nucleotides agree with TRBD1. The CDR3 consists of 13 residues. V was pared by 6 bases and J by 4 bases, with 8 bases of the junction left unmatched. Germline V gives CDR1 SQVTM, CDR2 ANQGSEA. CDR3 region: CSVAGQEIETQYF. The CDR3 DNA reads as TGCAGCGTCGCCGGACAGGAGATAGAGACCCAGTACTTC.

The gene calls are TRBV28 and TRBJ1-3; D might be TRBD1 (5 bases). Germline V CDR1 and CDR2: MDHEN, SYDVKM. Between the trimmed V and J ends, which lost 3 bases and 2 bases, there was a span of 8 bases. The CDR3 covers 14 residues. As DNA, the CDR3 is TGTGCCAGCAGTTTGGGCAGGGCTGGAAACACCATATATTTT. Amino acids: CASSLGRAGNTIYF.

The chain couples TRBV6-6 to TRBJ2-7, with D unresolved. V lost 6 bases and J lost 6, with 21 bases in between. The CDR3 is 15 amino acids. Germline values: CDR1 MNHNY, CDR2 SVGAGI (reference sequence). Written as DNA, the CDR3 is TGTGCCAGCAGGGGTAGCTTAGGGTTTGGGGTCGAGCAGTACTTC. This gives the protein CASRGSLGFGVEQYF.

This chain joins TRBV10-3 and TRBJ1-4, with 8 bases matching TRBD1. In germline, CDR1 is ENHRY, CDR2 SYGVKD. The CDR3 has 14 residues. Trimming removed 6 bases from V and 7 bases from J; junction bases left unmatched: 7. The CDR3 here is CAIRSGGDGEKLFF. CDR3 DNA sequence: TGTGCCATCAGATCAGGGGGCGACGGTGAAAAACTGTTTTTT.

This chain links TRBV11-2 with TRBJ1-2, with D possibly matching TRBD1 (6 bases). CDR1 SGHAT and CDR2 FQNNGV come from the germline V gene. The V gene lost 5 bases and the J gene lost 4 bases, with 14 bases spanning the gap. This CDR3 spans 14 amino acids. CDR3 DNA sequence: TGTGCCAGCAGCCATAATCAGGGGACCTATGGCTACACCTTC. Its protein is CASSHNQGTYGYTF. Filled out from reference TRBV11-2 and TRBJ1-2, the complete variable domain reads EAGVAQSPRYKIIEKRQSVAFWCNPISGHATLYWYQQILGQGPKLLIQFQNNGVVDDSQLPKDRFSAERLKGVDSTLKIQPAKLEDSAVYLCASSHNQGTYGYTFGSGTRLTVV.

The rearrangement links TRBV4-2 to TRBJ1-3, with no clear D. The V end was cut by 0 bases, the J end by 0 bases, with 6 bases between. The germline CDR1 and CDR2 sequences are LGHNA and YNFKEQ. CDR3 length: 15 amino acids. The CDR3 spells CASSQEWRSGNTIYF. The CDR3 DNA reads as TGTGCCAGCAGCCAAGAATGGCGCTCTGGAAACACCATATATTTT.

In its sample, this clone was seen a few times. CDR3 coding DNA: TGTGCCAGCAGTTACCGAGGGGGGTACACTGAAGCTTTCTTT. Amino acids: CASSYRGGYTEAFF. V and J are TRBV6-6 and TRBJ1-1, with D possibly being TRBD1 (6 bases). Germline V gene sequence: CDR1 MNHNY, CDR2 SVGAGI (reference sequence). V lost 2 bases and J 3 bases, leaving 10 bases between the germline ends. This CDR3 has 14 amino acids.

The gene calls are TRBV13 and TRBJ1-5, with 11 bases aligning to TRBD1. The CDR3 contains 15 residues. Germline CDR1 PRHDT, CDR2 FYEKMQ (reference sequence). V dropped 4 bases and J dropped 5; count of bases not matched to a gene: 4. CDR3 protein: CASSSGQGGDQPQHF. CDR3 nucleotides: TGTGCCAGCAGCTCGGGACAGGGGGGGGATCAGCCCCAGCATTTT. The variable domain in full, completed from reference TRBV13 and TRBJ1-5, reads AAGVIQSPRHLIKEKRETATLKCYPIPRHDTVYWYQQGPGQDPQFLISFYEKMQSDKGSIPDRFSAQQFSDYHSELNMSSLELGDSALYFCASSSGQGGDQPQHFGDGTRLSIL.

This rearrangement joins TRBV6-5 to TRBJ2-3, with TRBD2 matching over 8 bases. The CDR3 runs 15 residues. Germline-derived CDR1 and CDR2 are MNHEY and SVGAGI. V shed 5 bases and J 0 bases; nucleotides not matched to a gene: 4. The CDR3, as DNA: TGTGCCAGCAGTAGCGGGAGTATAAGCACAGATACGCAGTATTTT. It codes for CASSSGSISTDTQYF.

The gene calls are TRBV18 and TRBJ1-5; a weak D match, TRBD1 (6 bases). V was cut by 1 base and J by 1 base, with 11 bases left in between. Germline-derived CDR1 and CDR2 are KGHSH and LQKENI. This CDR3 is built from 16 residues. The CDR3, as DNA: TGTGCCAGCTCACCACTGGGCAGGGGAAGCAATCAGCCCCAGCATTTT. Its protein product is CASSPLGRGSNQPQHF.

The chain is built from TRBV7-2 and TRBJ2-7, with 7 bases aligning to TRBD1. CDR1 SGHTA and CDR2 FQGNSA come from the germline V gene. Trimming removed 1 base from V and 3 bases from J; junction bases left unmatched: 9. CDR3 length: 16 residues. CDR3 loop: CASSLGGTVAGYEQYF. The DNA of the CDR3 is TGTGCCAGCAGCTTAGGAGGGACAGTAGCAGGCTACGAGCAGTACTTC.

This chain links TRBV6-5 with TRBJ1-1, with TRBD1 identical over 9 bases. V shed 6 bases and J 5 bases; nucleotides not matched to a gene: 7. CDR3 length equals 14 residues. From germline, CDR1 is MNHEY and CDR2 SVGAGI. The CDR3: CASRAGTGRTEAFF. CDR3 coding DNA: TGTGCCAGCAGGGCCGGGACAGGGAGGACTGAAGCTTTCTTT.

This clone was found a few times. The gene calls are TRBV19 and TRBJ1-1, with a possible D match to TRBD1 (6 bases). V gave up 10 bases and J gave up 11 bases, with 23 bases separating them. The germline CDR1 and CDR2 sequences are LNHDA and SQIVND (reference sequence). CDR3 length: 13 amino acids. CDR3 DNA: TGTGCCACCTCGATGACAGACAGGTCGTGGGCTTTCTTT. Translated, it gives CATSMTDRSWAFF.

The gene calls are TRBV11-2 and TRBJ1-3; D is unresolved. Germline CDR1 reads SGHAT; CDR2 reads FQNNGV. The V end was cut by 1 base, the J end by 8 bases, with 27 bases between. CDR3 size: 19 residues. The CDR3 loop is CASSLALLTTLRRRDTIYF. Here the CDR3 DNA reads TGTGCCAGCAGCTTAGCCCTACTTACGACGCTCCGAAGAAGAGACACCATATATTTT.

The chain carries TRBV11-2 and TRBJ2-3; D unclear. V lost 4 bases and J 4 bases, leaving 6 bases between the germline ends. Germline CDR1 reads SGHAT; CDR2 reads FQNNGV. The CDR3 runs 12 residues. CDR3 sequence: CASSYSSDTQYF. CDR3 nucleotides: TGTGCCAGCAGCTATAGTTCAGATACGCAGTATTTT.

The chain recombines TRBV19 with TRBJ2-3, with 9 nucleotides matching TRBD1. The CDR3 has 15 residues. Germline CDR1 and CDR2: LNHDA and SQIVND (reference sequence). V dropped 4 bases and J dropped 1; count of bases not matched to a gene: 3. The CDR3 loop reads CASSTWDRGTDTQYF. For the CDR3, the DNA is TGTGCCAGTAGTACTTGGGACAGGGGCACAGATACGCAGTATTTT.